This record concerns one TCR beta chain sequence. The data are from a study of cytomegalovirus exposure and HLA in healthy donors. About the study: The same platform was used for the 120 validation repertoires and the roughly 600 first-cohort repertoires, a later analysis reported.

The CDR3 consists of 13 residues. The V end lost 4 bases, the J end lost 4 bases, and 5 bases lay between the germline ends. Germline loops: CDR1 SGHAT, CDR2 FQNNGV. An approximately 120-subject validation cohort, separate from the 666-subject first cohort, supplied the donors. TCRdb's copy holds only in-frame clones and misses some; the assay was immunoSEQ multiplex PCR. This repertoire shows 200,000 to 250,000 clones, approximately 88% found once; its top ten account for more than 12%. The specimen was PBMCs. The TCR originated in a woman in her twenties or thirties in good health and CMV-seropositive. V is TRBV11-2 and J is TRBJ2-6, with D possibly matching TRBD1 (5 bases). CDR3: CASSWGGANVLTF. The CDR3 DNA reads as TGTGCCAGCAGCTGGGGCGGGGCCAACGTCCTGACTTTC.